This passage covers 6 T cell receptor beta chains from one sample sequenced in a study of T-cell reconstitution after alpha-beta-depleted transplantation in children. The TCRbeta library incorporated unique molecular identifiers. TCRdb recomputed calls from the PCR reads with MiXCR, one row per CDR3 protein. The data show 500,000 to 650,000 distinct CDR3 sequences, about an eighth seen once. The material was PBMCs, mostly from graft donor cells, obtained 180 days after TCRalphabeta/CD19-depleted stem cell transplant. The receptors were sampled from a female patient between 2 and 15 years old who had a stem cell transplant for aplastic anemia, so the T cells may come from the graft donor.

This clonotype was picked up many times. This sequence joins TRBV7-2 and TRBJ2-1; 14 bases are a match to TRBD2. Trimming removed 4 bases from V and 8 bases from J; junction bases left unmatched: 7. The CDR3 has 16 residues. CDR1 and CDR2 from the germline V gene are SGHTA and FQGNSA. The CDR3 coding sequence is TGTGCCAGCAGCTCGCCCGGACTAGCGGGGGGCGATGAGCAGTTCTTC. Translating it yields CASSSPGLAGGDEQFF.

CDR3 nucleotides: TGTGCCAGCAGCTTCGGTACACGAGCAGATACGCAGTATTTT. Translating it yields CASSFGTRADTQYF. This chain links TRBV5-6 with TRBJ2-3; D is unclear. The CDR3 is 14 residues long. V was pared by 2 bases and J by 4 bases, with 11 bases between. Germline V gene data show CDR1 as SGHDT and CDR2 as YYEEEE.

This chain connects TRBV4-2 to TRBJ1-4; D unclear. The V end was cut by 0 bases, the J end by 7 bases, with 12 bases between. Germline values: CDR1 LGHNA, CDR2 YNFKEQ. This CDR3 has 15 residues. The CDR3 loop reads CASSQDWGGGEKLFF. CDR3 bases: TGTGCCAGCAGCCAAGATTGGGGTGGTGGTGAAAAACTGTTTTTT.

J is TRBJ2-7 and V is TRBV15; the D is unclear. V lost 1 base and J lost 2, with 12 bases in between. This CDR3 is built from 15 residues. Per the germline V gene, CDR1 is LNHNV and CDR2 is YYDKDF (reference sequence). The CDR3: CATSRVPGATYEQYV. The DNA of the CDR3 is TGTGCCACCAGCAGAGTCCCCGGAGCAACCTACGAGCAGTACGTC.

The chain employs TRBV6-2 or TRBV6-3 and TRBJ2-3; unclear D gene. V gave up 6 bases and J gave up 0 bases, with 13 bases separating them. The CDR3 runs 15 residues. In germline, CDR1 is MNHEY, CDR2 SVGEGT. The CDR3, as DNA: TGTGCCAGCAGACAAGAAGTTTGGAGCACAGATACGCAGTATTTT. Residues: CASRQEVWSTDTQYF.

The rearrangement joins TRBV24-1 to TRBJ2-1; D is undetermined. V was pared by 4 bases and J by 7 bases, with 19 bases between. The CDR3 consists of 16 residues. CDR1 KGHDR and CDR2 SFDVKD come from the germline V gene. The CDR3 sequence: CATSDQSRPGGNEQFF. CDR3 sequence (DNA): TGTGCCACCAGTGACCAGTCTCGTCCAGGTGGGAATGAGCAGTTCTTC.